This T cell receptor beta chain was identified in a study of blood T cell repertoires in COVID-19. About the research overall: Samples representing acute and convalescent COVID-19 were sourced from the United States, Italy and Spain. PBMCs, B-cell-depleted T cells, or T cells provided the cDNA or gDNA that made up the material.

Enrollees, roughly 18 to 89 years old, lived in 24 US areas. This clone showed up just once. Produced via immunoSEQ multiplex PCR; TCRdb's table is partial and in-frame only. The profile covers 250,000 or so clones, with under 90% appearing a single time and roughly 1.8% taken by the ten largest. The sequenced material came from PBMCs or T cells enriched from blood (not recorded which). This clonotype originated in a man aged 55 to 70 who had recovered from COVID-19.

The CDR3 region is CASGQPYGYTF. CDR3 bases: TGTGCCAGCGGGCAGCCCTATGGCTACACCTTC. This chain connects TRBV7-9 to TRBJ1-2; the D is unclear. CDR1 is SEHNR, CDR2 FQNEAQ, per germline (reference sequence). The V gene lost 8 bases and the J gene lost 4 bases, with 8 bases spanning the gap. This CDR3 comprises 11 residues.